This T cell receptor (beta chain) was found in a study of T cells in Graves' hyperthyroidism and ophthalmopathy. Authors of the study amplified TCR beta CDR3 regions from RNA transcripts. First-round RT-PCR of the TCR CDR3 relied on the HTBI primer set. TCRdb redid the calling of the multiplex PCR reads with MiXCR, one entry per CDR3 protein. The sample records about 290,000 distinct CDR3 sequences, approximately 16% being singletons. This clonotype originated in a woman aged 50 to 65 with Graves' hyperthyroidism that later progressed to Graves' ophthalmopathy. Sequenced sample: blood.

The CDR3 DNA sequence: TGTGCCAGTAGCGCAATGGGACGTCAGTTCTTC. This encodes CASSAMGRQFF. The chain is built from TRBV19 and TRBJ2-1; either TRBD1 or TRBD2 may fit D (5 bases each). CDR3 length: 11 amino acids. Per germline, CDR1 LNHDA and CDR2 SQIVND (reference sequence). V lost 6 bases and J lost 13, with 13 bases in between.